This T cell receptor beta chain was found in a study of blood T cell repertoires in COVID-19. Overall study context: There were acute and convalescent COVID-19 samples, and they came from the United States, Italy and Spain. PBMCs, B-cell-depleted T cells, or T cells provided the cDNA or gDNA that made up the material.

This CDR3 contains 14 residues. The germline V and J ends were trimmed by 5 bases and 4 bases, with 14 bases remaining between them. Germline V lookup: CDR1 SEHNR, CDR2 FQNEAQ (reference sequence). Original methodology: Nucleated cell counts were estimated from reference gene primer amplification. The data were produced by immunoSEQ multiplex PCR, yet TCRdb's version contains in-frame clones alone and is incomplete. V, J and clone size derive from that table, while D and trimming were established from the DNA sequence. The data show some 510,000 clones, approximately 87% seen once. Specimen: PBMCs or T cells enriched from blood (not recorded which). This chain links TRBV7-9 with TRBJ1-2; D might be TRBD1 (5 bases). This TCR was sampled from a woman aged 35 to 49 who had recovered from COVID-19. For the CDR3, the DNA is TGTGCCAGCAGCCCTCCGGGGGGAAGCTATGGCTACACCTTC. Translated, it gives CASSPPGGSYGYTF.